The 31 T cell receptor beta chains presented below share a single source sample, sequenced in a study of Graves' ophthalmopathy and Graves' hyperthyroidism. Amplification from RNA transcripts yielded the TCR beta CDR3 regions. An initial RT-PCR round employing HTBI primers preceded a second-round multiplex PCR. TCRdb reanalysed the multiplex PCR reads using MiXCR and keeps one entry per CDR3 protein. This table holds approximately 410,000 distinct CDR3 sequences, 15% found once. The sequenced material came from peripheral blood. Source of these receptors: a woman between 18 and 29 years old with stable Graves' hyperthyroidism.

The table lists this clonotype with many counts. J is TRBJ2-7 and V is TRBV12-3 or TRBV12-4; D is perhaps TRBD1 (6 bases). The CDR3 consists of 11 residues. Deletions cut 6 bases from V and 6 bases from J, with 9 bases between. In nucleotides, the CDR3 is TGTGCCAGCAGGCAGGGGAGCGAGCAGTACTTC. Translation: CASRQGSEQYF.

This clonotype was recorded many times. The rearrangement links TRBV2 to TRBJ2-4; possibly TRBD2 for D (5 bases). V was cut by 10 bases and J by 7 bases, with 14 bases left in between. Germline CDR1 is SNHLY and CDR2 is FYNNEI. The CDR3 is 12 amino acids. The CDR3, as DNA: TGTGCCATACGAGACCGGAGGAACATTCAGTACTTC. Translating it yields CAIRDRRNIQYF.

The chain links TRBV5-1 to TRBJ1-1, with D uncertain. The CDR3 consists of 12 residues. Trimming cost V 5 bases and J 8 bases, with 13 bases left between them. Germline CDR1 is SGHRS and CDR2 is YFSETQ. The CDR3 sequence is CASRFQDAEAFF. The CDR3 region has the DNA TGCGCCAGCAGGTTCCAGGACGCAGAAGCTTTCTTT.

The chain recombines TRBV11-2 with TRBJ2-5; 9 bases align to TRBD2. This CDR3 is 16 amino acids long. CDR1 and CDR2 (germline): SGHAT, FQNNGV. V trimming: 1 base; J trimming: 4 bases; junction bases outside the gene matches: 7. DNA of the CDR3: TGTGCCAGCAGCTTAGGTAGCGGGAGATTGCGAGAGACCCAGTACTTC. Residues: CASSLGSGRLRETQYF.

In its sample, this clonotype was seen many times. The V call is TRBV5-1, the J call TRBJ1-1; no firm D call. This CDR3 comprises 16 residues. V was pared by 1 base and J by 0 bases, with 13 bases between. Germline loops: CDR1 SGHRS, CDR2 YFSETQ. CDR3 in DNA: TGCGCCAGCAGCTTGCGGGCAGGCGGGATGAACACTGAAGCTTTCTTT. Its translation: CASSLRAGGMNTEAFF.

This clonotype showed up many times. The rearrangement uses TRBV6-5 and TRBJ2-7; 7 bases line up with TRBD1. The CDR3 runs to 15 residues. J gave up 3 bases and V 0 bases, and 5 bases lay outside the gene matches. Germline CDR1 and CDR2: MNHEY and SVGAGI. The CDR3 region is CASSYSTGLVYEQYF. The DNA for the CDR3 is TGTGCCAGCAGTTACTCGACAGGGCTTGTCTACGAGCAGTACTTC.

This clonotype was counted ten times or more. The chain combines TRBV9 with TRBJ2-5; TRBD1 or TRBD2 may be the D gene (5 bases each). Germline CDR1 SGDLS, CDR2 YYNGEE. With 4 bases removed from V and 5 bases from J, the gap between germline ends came to 18 bases. The CDR3 totals 15 residues. Here the CDR3 DNA reads TGTGCCAGCAGCCCCCCCGGACACCAGCGGGAGACCCAGTACTTC. It yields the protein CASSPPGHQRETQYF.

This clonotype was recorded a few times. The chain is built from TRBV6-5 and TRBJ1-3, with no clear D. CDR3 length: 15 amino acids. V was shortened by 4 bases and J by 0 bases, with 10 bases between the two germline ends. CDR1 is MNHEY and CDR2 is SVGAGI in the germline V gene. The CDR3 protein is CASSLREYSGNTIYF. In nucleotides, the CDR3 is TGTGCCAGCAGTTTGCGAGAGTACTCTGGAAACACCATATATTTT.

This clonotype occurred many times. The chain joins TRBV20-1 to TRBJ2-5; D might be TRBD1 (5 bases). Deletions cut 7 bases from V and 5 bases from J, with 14 bases between. CDR1 is DFQATT, CDR2 SNEGSKA, per germline (reference sequence). The CDR3 extends over 12 amino acids. CDR3 nucleotides: TGCAGTGTTGCCGACAGAACGGAGACCCAGTACTTC. This encodes CSVADRTETQYF.

This clonotype was detected ten times or more. The rearrangement uses TRBV29-1 and TRBJ1-5; perhaps TRBD1 as D (5 bases). Trimming took off 4 bases at V and 6 bases at J, with 13 bases between the two ends. CDR1 and CDR2 from the germline V gene are SQVTM and ANQGSEA. There are 13 residues in the CDR3. The CDR3 spells CSVAQGSLQPQHF. CDR3 sequence (DNA): TGCAGCGTTGCCCAGGGTTCGCTTCAGCCCCAGCATTTT.

This clonotype was recorded at least ten times. The chain combines TRBV20-1 with TRBJ2-5; D is ambiguous. V lost 5 bases and J 0 bases, leaving 4 bases between the germline ends. Germline CDR1 reads DFQATT; CDR2 reads SNEGSKA (reference sequence). The CDR3 is made up of 11 amino acids. The CDR3 loop is CSADYQETQYF. As DNA, the CDR3 is TGCAGTGCTGATTACCAAGAGACCCAGTACTTC.

This clonotype has ten or more counts. The chain employs TRBV19 and TRBJ1-1; D not certain. Germline CDR1 is LNHDA and CDR2 is SQIVND (reference sequence). With 3 bases removed from V and 3 bases from J, the gap between germline ends came to 11 bases. The CDR3 has 14 residues. In nucleotides, the CDR3 is TGTGCCAGTAGTATCCGGGCAACAGACACTGAAGCTTTCTTT. Encoded protein: CASSIRATDTEAFF.

This clonotype was detected only a few times. The genes are TRBV4-2 and TRBJ2-7; a possible D gene is TRBD2 (6 bases). This CDR3 comprises 16 residues. Trimming stripped 4 bases from V and 0 bases from J, with 16 bases between. The germline V gene encodes CDR1 LGHNA and CDR2 YNFKEQ. CDR3 loop: CASSPYRGENSYEQYF. The CDR3 nucleotides read TGTGCCAGCAGCCCCTACCGCGGGGAGAACTCCTACGAGCAGTACTTC.

Comments on this clonotype: A junction boundary mismatches the germline segment, possibly from a read error. V and J are TRBV20-1 and TRBJ2-5; tentative D call: TRBD2 (6 bases). This CDR3 is built from 14 residues. CDR1 is DFQATT, CDR2 SNEGSKA, per germline (reference sequence). CDR3: CSARPGEDQGTQYF. As DNA, the CDR3 is TGCAGTGCTAGACCGGGAGAGGACCAAGGGACCCAGTACTTC.

This clonotype has a count of ten or more. The V gene is TRBV4-1, the J gene TRBJ2-5; 14 bases match TRBD2. V gave up 3 bases and J gave up 4 bases; unmatched junction bases: 4. This CDR3 region has 16 residues. Germline V CDR1 and CDR2: MGHRA, YSYEKL. CDR3 sequence (DNA): TGCGCCAGCAGCCATGACGGGACTAGCGGGGGAGAGACCCAGTACTTC. This translates into CASSHDGTSGGETQYF.

This clonotype was detected many times. This sequence joins TRBV19 and TRBJ1-5, with D perhaps matching TRBD1 (6 bases). This CDR3 has 15 residues. The V and J ends lost 7 bases and 1 base respectively, with 14 bases between them. CDR1 is LNHDA, CDR2 SQIVND, per germline (reference sequence). The chain's CDR3 is CASNEGRGSNQPQHF. In DNA form, the CDR3 reads TGTGCCAGTAATGAGGGCAGGGGCAGCAATCAGCCCCAGCATTTT.

This chain connects TRBV27 to TRBJ2-5, with a tentative D call TRBD1 (5 bases). This CDR3 comprises 14 residues. Between the trimmed V and J ends, which lost 3 bases and 5 bases, there was a span of 13 bases. In germline, CDR1 is MNHEY, CDR2 SMNVEV (reference sequence). CDR3 bases: TGTGCCAGCAGTTTCTCAGGGATTCTCGAGACCCAGTACTTC. Translated: CASSFSGILETQYF.

There are many counts of this clonotype. The J gene is TRBJ1-2, the V gene TRBV5-1; D is possibly TRBD1 (5 bases). The CDR3 contains 12 residues. V lost 6 bases to trimming and J lost 8 bases, with 14 bases between them. The germline V gene has CDR1 SGHRS and CDR2 YFSETQ. CDR3 bases: TGCGCCAGCACTCTGGGGGGTTCCGGCTACACCTTC. Encoded protein: CASTLGGSGYTF.

This chain joins TRBV11-2 and TRBJ2-2; possibly TRBD1 or TRBD2 for D (5 bases each). The CDR3 runs 14 residues. The germline CDR1 and CDR2 sequences are SGHAT and FQNNGV. V was cut by 6 bases and J by 4 bases, with 12 bases left in between. CDR3 in amino acids: CASRSPGSTGELFF. The CDR3 nucleotides read TGTGCCAGCAGGTCCCCAGGGAGCACCGGGGAGCTGTTTTTT.

The table lists this clonotype with many counts. The genes are TRBV19 and TRBJ1-5; D is undetermined. V was clipped by 7 bases and J by 0 bases, with 13 bases between them. CDR1 and CDR2 (germline): LNHDA, SQIVND (reference sequence). This CDR3 region has 15 residues. CDR3 residues: CASKRSSYSNQPQHF. The DNA of the CDR3 is TGTGCCAGTAAACGGTCAAGCTATAGCAATCAGCCCCAGCATTTT.

This clonotype was observed at least ten times. At one of its ends the junction is not consistent with the germline gene, which may arise from a read error. The genes are TRBV5-1 and TRBJ1-5; D remains ambiguous. This CDR3 is built from 10 residues. Germline-derived CDR1 and CDR2 are SGHRS and YFSETQ. CDR3 sequence (DNA): TGCGCCAGCGCAAACCCGCCCGAGGATTTT. This translates into CASANPPEDF.

This clonotype showed up many times. The rearrangement uses TRBV28 and TRBJ1-1; 8 positions match TRBD1. Losses at the gene ends were 5 bases for V and 3 bases for J; bases not matched to a gene: 11. Per the germline V gene, CDR1 is MDHEN and CDR2 is SYDVKM. CDR3 size: 16 residues. This chain's CDR3 is CASSPLRGPGDTEAFF. CDR3 sequence (DNA): TGTGCCAGCAGTCCACTCAGGGGGCCCGGAGACACTGAAGCTTTCTTT. The full variable domain, its missing parts supplied by reference TRBV28 and TRBJ1-1, is DVKVTQSSRYLVKRTGEKVFLECVQDMDHENMFWYRQDPGLGLRLIYFSYDVKMKEKGDIPEGYSVSREKKERFSLILESASTNQTSMYLCASSPLRGPGDTEAFFGQGTRLTVV.

This clonotype came up many times. The rearrangement links TRBV5-1 to TRBJ1-1, with TRBD1 matching over 12 bases. J gave up 5 bases and V 3 bases, and 8 bases lay outside the gene matches. The germline CDR1 and CDR2 sequences are SGHRS and YFSETQ. The CDR3 consists of 16 residues. The CDR3, as DNA: TGCGCCAGCAGCTGGGGACAGGGGGCTCTGAGTACTGAAGCTTTCTTT. It is translated as CASSWGQGALSTEAFF. Using reference TRBV5-1 and TRBJ1-1 for the parts outside the CDR3, the full variable domain is KAGVTQTPRYLIKTRGQQVTLSCSPISGHRSVSWYQQTPGQGLQFLFEYFSETQRNKGNFPGRFSGRQFSNSRSEMNVSTLELGDSALYLCASSWGQGALSTEAFFGQGTRLTVV.

The gene calls are TRBV6-2 or TRBV6-3 and TRBJ1-5; TRBD1 matches at 7 bases. CDR1 and CDR2 (germline): MNHEY, SVGEGT. V shed 6 bases and J 7 bases; nucleotides not matched to a gene: 6. CDR3 length equals 13 residues. CDR3 DNA: TGTGCCAGCAGGTCCTCGACAGGGCAGCCCCAGCATTTT. Translation: CASRSSTGQPQHF.

This clonotype occurred many times. The chain uses TRBV20-1 and TRBJ1-1; TRBD1 agrees at 10 bases. CDR1 is DFQATT and CDR2 is SNEGSKA in the germline V gene (reference sequence). The CDR3 consists of 14 residues. With V trimmed by 2 bases and J by 5 bases, 5 bases remained unmatched. CDR3 nucleotides: TGCAGTGCTAGACCGGGACAGGGGAGAACTGAAGCTTTCTTT. This codes for CSARPGQGRTEAFF.

Ten or more counts support this clonotype. The chain recombines TRBV19 with TRBJ2-2; D gene unclear. V was shortened by 1 base and J by 0 bases, with 6 bases between the two germline ends. CDR3 size: 15 residues. Germline loops: CDR1 LNHDA, CDR2 SQIVND (reference sequence). Written as DNA, the CDR3 is TGTGCCAGTAGTATAGTGCCGGCGAACACCGGGGAGCTGTTTTTT. Its protein is CASSIVPANTGELFF.

This clonotype was observed at least ten times. The genes are TRBV20-1 and TRBJ1-1, with no clear D. V lost 2 bases and J lost 1, with 8 bases in between. The CDR3 covers 13 residues. Germline CDR1 is DFQATT and CDR2 is SNEGSKA (reference sequence). Written as DNA, the CDR3 is TGCAGTGCTAGAACCCACACGAACACTGAAGCTTTCTTT. Protein product: CSARTHTNTEAFF.

The chain carries TRBV15 and TRBJ1-1, with D perhaps TRBD1 (5 bases). This CDR3 contains 16 residues. Germline V gene lookup returns CDR1 LNHNV and CDR2 YYDKDF (reference sequence). V was trimmed by 1 base and J by 4 bases, leaving 16 bases between them. CDR3 loop: CATSRAFRNGGTEAFF. For the CDR3, the DNA is TGTGCCACCAGCAGAGCTTTCAGAAACGGGGGCACTGAAGCTTTCTTT.

Many counts were recorded for this clonotype. The genes are TRBV7-3 and TRBJ2-7, with 7 positions matching TRBD2. The V gene end was trimmed by 3 bases and the J gene end by 5 bases; junction bases not matched to a gene: 7. Looked up from germline, CDR1 is SGHTA and CDR2 is FQGTGA. The CDR3 length is 14 residues. The CDR3 spells CASSFRGDGDEQYF. In DNA form, the CDR3 reads TGTGCCAGCAGCTTCCGGGGGGACGGCGACGAGCAGTACTTC. The complete variable domain, with remaining parts taken from reference TRBV7-3 and TRBJ2-7, reads GAGVSQTPSNKVTEKGKYVELRCDPISGHTALYWYRQSLGQGPEFLIYFQGTGAADDSGLPNDRFFAVRPEGSVSTLKIQRTERGDSAVYLCASSFRGDGDEQYFGPGTRLTVT.

The DNA for the CDR3 is TGTGCCAGCAGTGTGGGACAGCTCAACAAGCGGGGTTACGAGCAGTACTTC. It encodes CASSVGQLNKRGYEQYF. The chain combines TRBV12-3 or TRBV12-4 with TRBJ2-7; D is perhaps TRBD1 or TRBD2 (7 bases each). Trimming removed 5 bases at V and 4 bases at J, with 24 bases between. CDR3 length: 17 residues.

This clonotype was seen a handful of times. V and J are TRBV27 and TRBJ1-2, with 8 bases aligning to TRBD1. CDR1 and CDR2 from the germline V gene are MNHEY and SMNVEV (reference sequence). J gave up 4 bases and V 3 bases, and 10 bases lay outside the gene matches. This CDR3 has 16 residues. CDR3 in amino acids: CASSFGQGDRRYGYTF. The CDR3, as DNA: TGTGCCAGCAGTTTCGGACAGGGCGATCGGCGCTATGGCTACACCTTC.